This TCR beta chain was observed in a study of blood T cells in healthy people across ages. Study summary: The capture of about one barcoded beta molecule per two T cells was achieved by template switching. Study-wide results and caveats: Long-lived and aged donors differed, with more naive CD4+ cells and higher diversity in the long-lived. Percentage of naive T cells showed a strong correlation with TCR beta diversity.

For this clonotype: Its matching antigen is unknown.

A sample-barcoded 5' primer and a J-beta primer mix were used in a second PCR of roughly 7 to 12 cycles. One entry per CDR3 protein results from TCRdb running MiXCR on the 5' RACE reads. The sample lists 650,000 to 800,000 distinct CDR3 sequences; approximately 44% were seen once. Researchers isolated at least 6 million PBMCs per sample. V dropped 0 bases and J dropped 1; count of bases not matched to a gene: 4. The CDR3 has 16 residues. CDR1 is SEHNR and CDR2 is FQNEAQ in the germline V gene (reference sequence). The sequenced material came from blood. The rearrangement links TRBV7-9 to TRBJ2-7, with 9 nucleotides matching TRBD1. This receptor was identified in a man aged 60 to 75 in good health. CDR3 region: CASSLARDRESYEQYF. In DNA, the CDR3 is TGTGCCAGCAGCTTAGCTAGGGACAGGGAATCCTACGAGCAGTACTTC.